This record looks at one T cell receptor beta chain sequence and its context. This sample was taken from a study of T-cell reconstitution after alpha-beta-depleted transplantation in children. CDR3 length: 14 amino acids. V was shortened by 2 bases and J by 8 bases, with 10 bases between the two germline ends. Germline values: CDR1 SGHTA, CDR2 FQGNSA. Preparing the TCRbeta library involved the use of unique molecular identifiers. TCRdb redid the calling of the PCR reads with MiXCR, one entry per CDR3 protein. The sample consists of more than 500,000 distinct CDR3 sequences, roughly 10% of them appearing once.

This specimen consisted of PBMCs, mostly from graft donor cells, obtained 180 days after TCRalphabeta/CD19-depleted stem cell transplant. The V call is TRBV7-2, the J call TRBJ2-6, with D perhaps matching TRBD1 or TRBD2 (5 bases each). The receptor comes from a female patient between 2 and 15 years old who had a stem cell transplant for aplastic anemia, so the T cells may come from the graft donor. This CDR3 is CASSLRGEPNVLTF. DNA for the CDR3: TGTGCCAGCAGCTTACGAGGGGAGCCCAACGTCCTGACTTTC.